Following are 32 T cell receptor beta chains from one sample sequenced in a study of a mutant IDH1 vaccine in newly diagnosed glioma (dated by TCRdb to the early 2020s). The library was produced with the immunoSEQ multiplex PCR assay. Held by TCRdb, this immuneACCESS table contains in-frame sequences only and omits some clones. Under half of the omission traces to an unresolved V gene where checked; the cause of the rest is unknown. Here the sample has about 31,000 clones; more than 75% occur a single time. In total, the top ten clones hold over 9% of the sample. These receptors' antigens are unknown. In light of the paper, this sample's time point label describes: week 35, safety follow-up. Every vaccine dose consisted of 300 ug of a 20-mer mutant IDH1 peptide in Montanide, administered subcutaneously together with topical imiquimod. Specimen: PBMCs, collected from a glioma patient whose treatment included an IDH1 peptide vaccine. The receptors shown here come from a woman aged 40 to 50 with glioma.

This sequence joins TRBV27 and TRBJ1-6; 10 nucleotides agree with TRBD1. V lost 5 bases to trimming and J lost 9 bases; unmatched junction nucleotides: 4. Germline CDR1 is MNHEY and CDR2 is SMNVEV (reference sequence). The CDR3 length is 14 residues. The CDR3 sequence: CASSDGTGVSPLHF. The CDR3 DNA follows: TGTGCCAGCAGTGACGGGACAGGGGTTTCACCCCTCCACTTT.

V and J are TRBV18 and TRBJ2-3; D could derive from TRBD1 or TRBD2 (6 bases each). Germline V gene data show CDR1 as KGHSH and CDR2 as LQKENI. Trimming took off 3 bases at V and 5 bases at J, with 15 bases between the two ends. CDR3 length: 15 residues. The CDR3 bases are TGTGCCAGCTCACCGTACGGGGGCGCGGTAGATACGCAGTATTTT. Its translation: CASSPYGGAVDTQYF.

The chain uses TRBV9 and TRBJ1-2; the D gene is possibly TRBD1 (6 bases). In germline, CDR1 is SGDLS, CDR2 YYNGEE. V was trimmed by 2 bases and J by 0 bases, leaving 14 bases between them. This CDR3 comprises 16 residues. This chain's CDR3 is CASSVATGPANYGYTF. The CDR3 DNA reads TGTGCCAGCAGCGTCGCGACAGGACCAGCTAACTATGGCTACACCTTC.

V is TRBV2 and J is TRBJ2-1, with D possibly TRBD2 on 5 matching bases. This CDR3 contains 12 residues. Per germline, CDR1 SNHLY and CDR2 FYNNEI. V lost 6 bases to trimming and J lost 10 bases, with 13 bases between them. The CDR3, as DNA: TGTGCCAGCAGGGGGAATTGGAGGGAGCAGTTCTTC. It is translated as CASRGNWREQFF. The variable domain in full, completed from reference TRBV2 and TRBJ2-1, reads EPEVTQTPSHQVTQMGQEVILRCVPISNHLYFYWYRQILGQKVEFLVSFYNNEISEKSEIFDDQFSVERPDGSNFTLKIRSTKLEDSAMYFCASRGNWREQFFGPGTRLTVL.

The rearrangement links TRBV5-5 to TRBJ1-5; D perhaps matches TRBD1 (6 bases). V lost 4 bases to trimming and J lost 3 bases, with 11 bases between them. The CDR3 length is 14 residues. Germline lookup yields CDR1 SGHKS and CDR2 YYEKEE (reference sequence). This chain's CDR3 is CASSGDINNQPQHF. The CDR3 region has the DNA TGTGCCAGCAGCGGGGACATTAACAATCAGCCCCAGCATTTT.

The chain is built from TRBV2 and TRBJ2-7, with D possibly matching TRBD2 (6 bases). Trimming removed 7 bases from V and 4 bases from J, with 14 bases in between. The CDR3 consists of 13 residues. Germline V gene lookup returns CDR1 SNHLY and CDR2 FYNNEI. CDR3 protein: CASKKGSGYEQYF. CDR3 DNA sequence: TGTGCCAGCAAAAAGGGCAGCGGGTACGAGCAGTACTTC.

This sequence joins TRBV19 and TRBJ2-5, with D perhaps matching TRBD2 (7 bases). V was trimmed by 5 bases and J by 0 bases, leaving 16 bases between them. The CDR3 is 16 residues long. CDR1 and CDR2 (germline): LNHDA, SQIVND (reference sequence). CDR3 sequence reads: CASSWGGPAYQETQYF. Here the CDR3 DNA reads TGTGCCAGTAGTTGGGGGGGGCCGGCTTACCAAGAGACCCAGTACTTC.

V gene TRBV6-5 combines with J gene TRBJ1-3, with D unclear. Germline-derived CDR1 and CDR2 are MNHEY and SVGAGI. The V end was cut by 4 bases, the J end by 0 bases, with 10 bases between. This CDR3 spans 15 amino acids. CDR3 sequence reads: CASSSILLSGNTIYF. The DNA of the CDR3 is TGTGCCAGCAGTTCAATACTGCTCTCTGGAAACACCATATATTTT.

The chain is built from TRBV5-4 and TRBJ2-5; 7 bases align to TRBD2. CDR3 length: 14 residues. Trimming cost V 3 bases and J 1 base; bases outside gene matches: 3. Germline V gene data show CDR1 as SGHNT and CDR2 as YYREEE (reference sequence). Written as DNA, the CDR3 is TGTGCCAGCAGCTGGCGCGGGGGCCAAGAGACCCAGTACTTC. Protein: CASSWRGGQETQYF.

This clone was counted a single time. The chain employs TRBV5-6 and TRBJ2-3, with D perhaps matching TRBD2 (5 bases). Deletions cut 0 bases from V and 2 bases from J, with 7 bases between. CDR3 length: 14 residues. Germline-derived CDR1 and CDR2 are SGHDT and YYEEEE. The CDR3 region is CASSLGTYTDTQYF. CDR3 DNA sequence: TGTGCCAGCAGCTTGGGGACTTACACAGATACGCAGTATTTT.

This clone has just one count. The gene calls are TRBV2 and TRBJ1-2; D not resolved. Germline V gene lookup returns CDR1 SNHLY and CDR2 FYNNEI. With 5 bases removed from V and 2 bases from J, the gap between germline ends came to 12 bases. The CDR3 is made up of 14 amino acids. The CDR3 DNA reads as TGTGCCAGCAGTAATATCCTTTTAAACTATGGCTACACCTTC. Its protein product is CASSNILLNYGYTF.

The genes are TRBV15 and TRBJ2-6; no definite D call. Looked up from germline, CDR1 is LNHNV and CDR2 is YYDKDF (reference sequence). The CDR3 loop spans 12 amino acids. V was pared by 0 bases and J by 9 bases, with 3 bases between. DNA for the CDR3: TGTGCCACCAGCAGAGAAGGCAACGTCCTGACTTTC. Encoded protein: CATSREGNVLTF.

The CDR3 loop is CASSPNHGSDNEQFF. The CDR3 DNA reads as TGTGCCAGCAGCCCCAACCATGGCTCGGACAATGAGCAGTTCTTC. This chain uses TRBV11-2 with TRBJ2-1; no clear D. The CDR3 spans 15 residues. V gave up 5 bases and J gave up 5 bases, with 16 bases separating them. Germline V gene data show CDR1 as SGHAT and CDR2 as FQNNGV.

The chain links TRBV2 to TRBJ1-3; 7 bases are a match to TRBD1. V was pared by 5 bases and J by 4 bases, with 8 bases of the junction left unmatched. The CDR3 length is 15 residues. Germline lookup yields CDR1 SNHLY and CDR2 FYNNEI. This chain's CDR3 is CASSFTGTAGNTIYF. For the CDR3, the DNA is TGTGCCAGCAGTTTTACCGGGACAGCAGGAAACACCATATATTTT. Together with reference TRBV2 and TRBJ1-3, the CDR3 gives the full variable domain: EPEVTQTPSHQVTQMGQEVILRCVPISNHLYFYWYRQILGQKVEFLVSFYNNEISEKSEIFDDQFSVERPDGSNFTLKIRSTKLEDSAMYFCASSFTGTAGNTIYFGEGSWLTVV.

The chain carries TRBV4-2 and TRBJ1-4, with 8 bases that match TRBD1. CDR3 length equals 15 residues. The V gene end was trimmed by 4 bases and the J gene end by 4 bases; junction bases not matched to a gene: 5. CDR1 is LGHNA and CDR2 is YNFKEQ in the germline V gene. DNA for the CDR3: TGTGCCAGCAGCCCCCAGGACAGGGATAATGAAAAACTGTTTTTT. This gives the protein CASSPQDRDNEKLFF.

DNA for the CDR3: TGTGCCAGCAGCACCGAACCGGTACAGCCCCAGCATTTT. This gives the protein CASSTEPVQPQHF. The V call is TRBV21-1, the J call TRBJ1-5. TRBV21-1 is termed a pseudogene. The CDR3 is 13 amino acids.

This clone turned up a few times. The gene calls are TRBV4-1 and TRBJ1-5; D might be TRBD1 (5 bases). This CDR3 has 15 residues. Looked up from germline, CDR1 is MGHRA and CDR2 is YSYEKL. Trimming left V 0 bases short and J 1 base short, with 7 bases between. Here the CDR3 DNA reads TGCGCCAGCAGCCAAGAACAGGACAGCAATCAGCCCCAGCATTTT. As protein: CASSQEQDSNQPQHF.

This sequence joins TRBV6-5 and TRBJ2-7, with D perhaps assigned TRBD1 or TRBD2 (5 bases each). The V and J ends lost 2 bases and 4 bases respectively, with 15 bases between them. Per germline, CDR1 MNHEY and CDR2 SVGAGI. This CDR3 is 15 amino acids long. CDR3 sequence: CASSYRGRGNYEQYF. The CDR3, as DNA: TGTGCCAGCAGTTACCGGGGTAGGGGAAATTACGAGCAGTACTTC.

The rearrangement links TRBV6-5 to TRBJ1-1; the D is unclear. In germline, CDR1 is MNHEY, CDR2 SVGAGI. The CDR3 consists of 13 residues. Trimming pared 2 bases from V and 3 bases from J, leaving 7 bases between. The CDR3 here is CASSYVRDTEAFF. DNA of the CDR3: TGTGCCAGCAGTTACGTGAGGGACACTGAAGCTTTCTTT.

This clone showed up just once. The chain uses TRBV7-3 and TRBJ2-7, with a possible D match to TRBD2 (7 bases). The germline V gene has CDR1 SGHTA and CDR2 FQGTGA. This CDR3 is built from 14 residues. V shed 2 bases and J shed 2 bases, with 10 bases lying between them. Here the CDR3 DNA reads TGTGCCAGCAGCTTAGGGGGGGGCCCCTACGAGCAGTACTTC. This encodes CASSLGGGPYEQYF. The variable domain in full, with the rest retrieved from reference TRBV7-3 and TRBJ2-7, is GAGVSQTPSNKVTEKGKYVELRCDPISGHTALYWYRQSLGQGPEFLIYFQGTGAADDSGLPNDRFFAVRPEGSVSTLKIQRTERGDSAVYLCASSLGGGPYEQYFGPGTRLTVT.

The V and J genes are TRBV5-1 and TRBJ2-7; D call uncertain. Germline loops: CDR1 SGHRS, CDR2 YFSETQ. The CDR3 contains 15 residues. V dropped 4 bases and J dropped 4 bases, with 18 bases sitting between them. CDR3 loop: CASSEGPKPNYEQYF. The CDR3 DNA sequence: TGCGCCAGCAGCGAAGGACCAAAGCCGAATTACGAGCAGTACTTC.

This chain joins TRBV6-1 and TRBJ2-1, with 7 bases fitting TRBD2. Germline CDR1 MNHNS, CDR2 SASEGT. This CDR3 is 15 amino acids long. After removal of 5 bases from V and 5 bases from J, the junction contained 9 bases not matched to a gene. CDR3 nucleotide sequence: TGTGCCAGCAGTAAACCGGGACTACAGAACAATGAGCAGTTCTTC. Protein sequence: CASSKPGLQNNEQFF.

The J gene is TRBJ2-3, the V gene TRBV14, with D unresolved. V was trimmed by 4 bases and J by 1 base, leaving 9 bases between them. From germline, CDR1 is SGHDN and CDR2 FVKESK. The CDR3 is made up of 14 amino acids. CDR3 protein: CASSRVGGTDTQYF. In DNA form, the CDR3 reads TGTGCCAGCAGCCGGGTAGGAGGCACAGATACGCAGTATTTT.

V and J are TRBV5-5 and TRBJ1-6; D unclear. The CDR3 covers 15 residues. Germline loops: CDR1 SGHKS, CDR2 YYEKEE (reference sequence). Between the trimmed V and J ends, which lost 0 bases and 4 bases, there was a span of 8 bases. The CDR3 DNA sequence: TGTGCCAGCAGCTTGGCTCCCGTTTATAATTCACCCCTCCACTTT. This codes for CASSLAPVYNSPLHF.

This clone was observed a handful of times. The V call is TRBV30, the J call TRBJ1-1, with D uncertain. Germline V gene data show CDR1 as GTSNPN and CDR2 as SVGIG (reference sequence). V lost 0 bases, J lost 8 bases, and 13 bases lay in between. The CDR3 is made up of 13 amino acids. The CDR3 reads CAWSVAGGIEAFF. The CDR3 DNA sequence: TGTGCCTGGAGTGTTGCCGGAGGGATAGAAGCTTTCTTT.

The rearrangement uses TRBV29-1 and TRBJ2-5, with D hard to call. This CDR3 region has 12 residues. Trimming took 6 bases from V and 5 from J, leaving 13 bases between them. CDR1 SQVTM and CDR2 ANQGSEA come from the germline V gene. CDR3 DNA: TGCAGCGTGGTCAGACAAGGGGAGACCCAGTACTTC. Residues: CSVVRQGETQYF.

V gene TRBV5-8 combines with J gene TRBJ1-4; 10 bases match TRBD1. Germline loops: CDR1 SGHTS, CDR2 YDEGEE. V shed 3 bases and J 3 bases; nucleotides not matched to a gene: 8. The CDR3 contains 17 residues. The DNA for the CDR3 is TGTGCCAGCAGCTCCCGGGACAGGGGACGGGCTAATGAAAAACTGTTTTTT. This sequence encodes CASSSRDRGRANEKLFF.

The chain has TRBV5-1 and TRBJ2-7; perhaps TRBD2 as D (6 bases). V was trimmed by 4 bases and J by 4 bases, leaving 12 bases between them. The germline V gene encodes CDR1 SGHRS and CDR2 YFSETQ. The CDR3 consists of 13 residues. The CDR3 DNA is TGCGCCAGCAGCCCGGAGGGAGCATACGAGCAGTACTTC. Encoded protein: CASSPEGAYEQYF. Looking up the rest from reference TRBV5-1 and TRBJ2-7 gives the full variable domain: KAGVTQTPRYLIKTRGQQVTLSCSPISGHRSVSWYQQTPGQGLQFLFEYFSETQRNKGNFPGRFSGRQFSNSRSEMNVSTLELGDSALYLCASSPEGAYEQYFGPGTRLTVT.

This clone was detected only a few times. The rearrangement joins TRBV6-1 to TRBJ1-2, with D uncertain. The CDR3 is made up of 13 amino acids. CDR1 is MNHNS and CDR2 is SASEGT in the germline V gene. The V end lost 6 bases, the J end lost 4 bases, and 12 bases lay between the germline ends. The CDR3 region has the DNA TGTGCCAGCAGAATCATGGACGGCTATGGCTACACCTTC. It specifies CASRIMDGYGYTF.

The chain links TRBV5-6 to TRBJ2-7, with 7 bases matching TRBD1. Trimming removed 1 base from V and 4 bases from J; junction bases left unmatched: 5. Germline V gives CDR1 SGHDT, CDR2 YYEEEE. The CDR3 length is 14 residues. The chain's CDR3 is CASSLRDRNYEQYF. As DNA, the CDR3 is TGTGCCAGCAGCTTGCGGGACAGAAATTACGAGCAGTACTTC.

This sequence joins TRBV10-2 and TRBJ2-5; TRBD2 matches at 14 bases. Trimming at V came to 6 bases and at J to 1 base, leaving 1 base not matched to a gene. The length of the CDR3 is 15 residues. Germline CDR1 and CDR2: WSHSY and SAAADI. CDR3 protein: CASRGLAGVQETQYF. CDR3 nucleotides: TGCGCCAGCAGGGGACTAGCGGGGGTCCAAGAGACCCAGTACTTC.

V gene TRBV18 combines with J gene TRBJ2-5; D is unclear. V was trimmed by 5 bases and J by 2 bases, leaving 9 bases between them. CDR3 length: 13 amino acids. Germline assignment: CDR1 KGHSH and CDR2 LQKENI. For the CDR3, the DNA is TGTGCCAGCTCATCCCAACCACAAGAGACCCAGTACTTC. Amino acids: CASSSQPQETQYF. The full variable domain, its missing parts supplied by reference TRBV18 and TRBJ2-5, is NAGVMQNPRHLVRRRGQEARLRCSPMKGHSHVYWYRQLPEEGLKFMVYLQKENIIDESGMPKERFSAEFPKEGPSILRIQQVVRGDSAAYFCASSSQPQETQYFGPGTRLLVL.